Listed here are 3 T cell receptor beta chains from one sample, sequenced in a study of T cell responses to AZD1222 COVID-19 vaccine. Sequencing was performed with immunoSEQ multiplex PCR; in TCRdb, only in-frame clones are kept and a portion is missing. The sample lists around 150,000 clones; roughly 90% were seen once. The sample was peripheral blood, taken on day 0 of AZD1222 vaccination. The receptors derive from an adult in good health.

The chain recombines TRBV19 with TRBJ1-4; D remains unclear. V was clipped by 4 bases and J by 6 bases, with 12 bases between them. Germline CDR1 and CDR2: LNHDA and SQIVND (reference sequence). The CDR3 extends over 14 amino acids. Written as DNA, the CDR3 is TGTGCCAGTAGTACTGCGGGCTTCGATGAAAAACTGTTTTTT. Amino acid sequence: CASSTAGFDEKLFF.

V usage is TRBV6-5 and J usage is TRBJ1-4; D might be TRBD1 (5 bases). CDR3 size: 15 residues. The V end was cut by 0 bases, the J end by 8 bases, with 13 bases between. Germline lookup yields CDR1 MNHEY and CDR2 SVGAGI. The CDR3 loop is CASSYSNGGREKLFF. The DNA of the CDR3 is TGTGCCAGCAGTTACTCGAACGGGGGTAGGGAAAAACTGTTTTTT.

V usage is TRBV6-2 or TRBV6-3 and J usage is TRBJ1-5; the D is unclear. Germline values: CDR1 MNHEY, CDR2 SVGEGT. The CDR3 is 16 residues long. V lost 5 bases and J 4 bases, leaving 18 bases between the germline ends. The CDR3 sequence is CASSETTSTSNQPQHF. The CDR3 coding sequence is TGTGCCAGCAGTGAGACAACCTCGACCTCTAATCAGCCCCAGCATTTT.